The clone carrying this TCR beta chain was found a few times. The primer mix had 60 Vbeta and 13 Jbeta primers. Profiled with immunoSEQ multiplex PCR; TCRdb holds only in-frame clones, not every one. Among about 120,000 clones, roughly 83% were seen once, and the ten largest hold over 15%. The CDR3 consists of 14 residues. CDR1 is SGHNT and CDR2 is YYREEE in the germline V gene (reference sequence). Deletions cut 4 bases from V and 8 bases from J, with 18 bases between. The record originates from a study of cytomegalovirus exposure and HLA in healthy donors. The TCR sequence derives from a man between 18 and 29 years old in good health and CMV-seropositive. Sequences were obtained from PBMCs. This chain joins TRBV5-4 and TRBJ1-2, with a weak D call TRBD1 (6 bases). The CDR3 loop reads CASSGGAAAEGYTF. In DNA form, the CDR3 reads TGTGCCAGCAGCGGGGGGGCGGCCGCCGAGGGCTACACCTTC.